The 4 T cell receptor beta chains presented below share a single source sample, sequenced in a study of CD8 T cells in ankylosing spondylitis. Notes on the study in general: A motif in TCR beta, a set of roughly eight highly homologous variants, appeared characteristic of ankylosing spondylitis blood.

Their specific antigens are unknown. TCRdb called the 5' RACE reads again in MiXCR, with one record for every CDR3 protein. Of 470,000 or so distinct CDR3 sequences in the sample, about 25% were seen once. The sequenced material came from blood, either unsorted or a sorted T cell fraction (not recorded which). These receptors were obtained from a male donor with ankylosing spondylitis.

The CDR3 loop is CASSRRTGGTSGNTIYF. The CDR3 DNA sequence: TGTGCCAGCAGCAGAAGGACAGGGGGCACCTCTGGAAACACCATATATTTT. The chain recombines TRBV6-1 with TRBJ1-3, with TRBD1 identical over 11 bases. There are 17 residues in the CDR3. Trimming took 6 bases from V and 0 from J; bases not matched to a gene: 7. CDR1 MNHNS and CDR2 SASEGT come from the germline V gene.

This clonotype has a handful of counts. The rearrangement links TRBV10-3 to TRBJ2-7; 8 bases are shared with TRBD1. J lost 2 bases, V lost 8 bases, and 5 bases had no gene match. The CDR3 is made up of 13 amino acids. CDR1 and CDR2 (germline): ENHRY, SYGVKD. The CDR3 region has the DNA TGTGCCATCGGGGCGGGACAGGCCTACGAGCAGTACTTC. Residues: CAIGAGQAYEQYF.

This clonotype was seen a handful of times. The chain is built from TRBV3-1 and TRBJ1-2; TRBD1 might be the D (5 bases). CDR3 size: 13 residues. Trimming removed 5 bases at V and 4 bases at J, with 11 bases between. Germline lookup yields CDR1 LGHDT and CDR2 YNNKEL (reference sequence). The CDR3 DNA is TGTGCCAGCAGCAAGGGACGGTCCTATGGCTACACCTTC. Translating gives CASSKGRSYGYTF.

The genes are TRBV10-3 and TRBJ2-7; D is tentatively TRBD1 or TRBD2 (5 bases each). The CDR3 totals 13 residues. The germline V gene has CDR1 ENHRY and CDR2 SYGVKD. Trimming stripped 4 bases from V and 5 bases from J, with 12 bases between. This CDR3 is CAISALGTHEQYF. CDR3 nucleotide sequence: TGTGCCATCAGTGCCCTCGGGACCCACGAGCAGTACTTC.